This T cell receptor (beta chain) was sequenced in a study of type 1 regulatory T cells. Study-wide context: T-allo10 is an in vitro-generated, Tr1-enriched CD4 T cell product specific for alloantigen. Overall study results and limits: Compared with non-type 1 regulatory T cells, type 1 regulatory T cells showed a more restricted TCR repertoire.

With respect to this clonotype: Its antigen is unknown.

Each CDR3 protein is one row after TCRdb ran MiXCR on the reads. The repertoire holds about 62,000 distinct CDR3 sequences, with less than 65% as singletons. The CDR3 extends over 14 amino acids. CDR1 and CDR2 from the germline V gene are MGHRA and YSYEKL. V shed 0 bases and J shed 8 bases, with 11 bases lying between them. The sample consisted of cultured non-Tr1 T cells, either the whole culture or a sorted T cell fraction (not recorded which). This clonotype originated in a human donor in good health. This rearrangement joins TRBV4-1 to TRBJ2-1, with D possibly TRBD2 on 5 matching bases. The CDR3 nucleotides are TGCGCCAGCAGCCAAGAGAGGGTGAGCGATGAGCAGTTCTTC. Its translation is CASSQERVSDEQFF.